This TCR beta chain appears in the sequencing data of a study of tumor-infiltrating lymphocytes in primary liver carcinoma. Overall study context: Male and female patients aged 30 to 69 years made up the cohort. These were node-negative, non-metastatic T1-T3 tumors of roughly 4.2 to 10 cm.

A primer matching the constant region was used to make TCR beta cDNA from approximately 500 ng of total RNA. ARM-PCR was slightly modified, and three nested multiplex PCR rounds with it gave rise to the TCR beta libraries. Two initial PCR rounds of approximately 10 cycles each paired TRBV1-TRBV30 forward primers with a C-beta reverse primer. TCRdb fed the multiplex PCR reads into MiXCR, producing one record per CDR3 protein. In the table there are fewer than 350,000 distinct CDR3 sequences, almost 65% of which are singletons. Overall study results and limits: Between tumor regions, pairs overlapped more than tumor-adjacent and tumor-blood pairs did.

Losses at the gene ends were 0 bases for V and 3 bases for J; bases not matched to a gene: 3. This CDR3 has 14 amino acids. Germline values: CDR1 SGHKS, CDR2 YYEKEE (reference sequence). Ten or more counts support this clonotype. Its antigen is still unknown. RNA isolated from unsorted whole blood supplied the blood RNA, with germline DNA also extracted. Patients had chronic HBV infection and were treatment-naive. The sequence was collected from a man in his forties or fifties with primary liver carcinoma and hepatitis B virus infection. The material sequenced was peripheral blood. The chain couples TRBV5-5 to TRBJ2-7; TRBD2 matches 7 bases. CDR3 loop: CASSLGLALYEQYF. The CDR3 DNA reads TGTGCCAGCAGCTTGGGACTAGCCCTCTACGAGCAGTACTTC.